Listed below are T cell receptor beta chains from one sample, sequenced in a study of blood T cell repertoires in COVID-19. Assay used: immunoSEQ multiplex PCR; TCRdb lists only in-frame clones, some missing. The sample yields 150,000 or so clones, about 82% seen once. The sample consisted of peripheral blood. The receptors originated from a woman aged 40 to 50 with active or convalescent COVID-19. The CDR3 runs from the conserved cysteine through the conserved F or W. D genes are given only for firm matches. Clone size, where shown, is once, few, many, or a class for clones that have expanded.

clone size: NA
D gene: NA
J gene: TRBJ1-2
V gene: TRBV9
CDR3 protein: CASSALGPSGYGYTF
CDR3 DNA: TGTGCCAGCAGCGCCCTTGGGCCGTCTGGCTATGGCTACACCTTC

clone size: NA
D gene: NA
J gene: TRBJ1-6
V gene: TRBV28
CDR3 protein: CASRTGLNSPLHF
CDR3 DNA: TGTGCCAGCCGCACAGGGTTAAATTCACCCCTCCACTTT

clone size: NA
D gene: TRBD1
J gene: TRBJ1-6
V gene: TRBV27
CDR3 protein: CASRGYETGGLSPLHF
CDR3 DNA: TGTGCCAGCAGGGGATACGAGACAGGGGGCCTCTCACCCCTCCACTTT

clone size: NA
D gene: TRBD1
J gene: TRBJ2-7
V gene: TRBV27
CDR3 protein: CASSPNLDRPAGEQYF
CDR3 DNA: TGTGCCAGCAGTCCGAATCTGGACAGGCCCGCGGGCGAGCAGTACTTC

clone size: NA
D gene: TRBD1
J gene: TRBJ1-3
V gene: TRBV6-5
CDR3 protein: CASSYSDRAGNTIYF
CDR3 DNA: TGTGCCAGCAGTTACTCGGACAGGGCTGGAAACACCATATATTTT

clone size: once
D gene: NA
J gene: TRBJ1-6
V gene: TRBV28
CDR3 protein: CASRLSYNSPLHF
CDR3 DNA: TGTGCCAGCAGATTGAGCTATAATTCACCCCTCCACTTT

clone size: NA
D gene: TRBD1
J gene: TRBJ1-2
V gene: TRBV28
CDR3 protein: CASSSPGQGKYGYTF
CDR3 DNA: TGTGCCAGCAGTTCACCGGGACAGGGTAAATATGGCTACACCTTC

clone size: NA
D gene: NA
J gene: TRBJ1-1
V gene: TRBV6-5
CDR3 protein: CASSLGANRRDTEAFF
CDR3 DNA: TGTGCCAGCAGTTTGGGGGCAAACCGGCGGGACACTGAAGCTTTCTTT

clone size: NA
D gene: TRBD1
J gene: TRBJ1-3
V gene: TRBV2
CDR3 protein: CASSPTGTGNTIYF
CDR3 DNA: TGTGCCAGCAGTCCGACAGGGACTGGAAACACCATATATTTT

clone size: NA
D gene: TRBD1
J gene: TRBJ1-1
V gene: TRBV6-6
CDR3 protein: CASSYKQGGGTEAFF
CDR3 DNA: TGTGCCAGCAGTTACAAGCAGGGGGGAGGCACTGAAGCTTTCTTT

clone size: NA
D gene: NA
J gene: TRBJ2-1
V gene: TRBV4-2
CDR3 protein: CASSPRQGEGGQFF
CDR3 DNA: TGTGCCAGCAGCCCCCGACAGGGCGAGGGAGGGCAGTTCTTC

clone size: few
D gene: NA
J gene: TRBJ2-1
V gene: TRBV18
CDR3 protein: CASSPYAYRVGSYNEQFF
CDR3 DNA: TGTGCCAGCTCACCATACGCCTACAGGGTGGGCTCCTACAATGAGCAGTTCTTC

clone size: NA
D gene: NA
J gene: TRBJ2-5
V gene: TRBV28
CDR3 protein: CASSFRETQYF
CDR3 DNA: TGTGCCAGCAGTTTCAGGGAGACCCAGTACTTC

clone size: once
D gene: TRBD2
J gene: TRBJ2-1
V gene: TRBV5-1
CDR3 protein: CASSLRSTSGNSYNEQFF
CDR3 DNA: TGCGCCAGCAGCTTGAGAAGCACTAGCGGGAACTCCTACAATGAGCAGTTCTTC

clone size: NA
D gene: TRBD1
J gene: TRBJ1-1
V gene: TRBV9
CDR3 protein: CASSVLGQGTNTEAFF
CDR3 DNA: TGTGCCAGCAGCGTACTCGGACAGGGCACGAACACTGAAGCTTTCTTT

clone size: NA
D gene: TRBD1
J gene: TRBJ1-1
V gene: TRBV10-2
CDR3 protein: CASSEQGGTEAFF
CDR3 DNA: TGCGCCAGCAGTGAACAGGGGGGAACTGAAGCTTTCTTT

clone size: once
D gene: NA
J gene: TRBJ1-1
V gene: TRBV4-3
CDR3 protein: CASSQDTGYLNTEAFF
CDR3 DNA: TGCGCCAGCAGCCAGGACACAGGGTACCTGAACACTGAAGCTTTCTTT

clone size: NA
D gene: NA
J gene: TRBJ2-3
V gene: TRBV7-6
CDR3 protein: CASSLGRTDTQYF
CDR3 DNA: TGTGCCAGCAGCTTGGGGCGCACAGATACGCAGTATTTT

clone size: NA
D gene: NA
J gene: TRBJ1-5
V gene: TRBV5-1
CDR3 protein: CASSLGGGRAQPQHF
CDR3 DNA: TGCGCCAGCAGCTTGGGCGGGGGTCGGGCTCAGCCCCAGCATTTT

clone size: NA
D gene: NA
J gene: TRBJ1-1
V gene: TRBV13
CDR3 protein: CASSFYRDLNTEAFF
CDR3 DNA: TGTGCCAGCAGCTTCTACAGGGATTTGAACACTGAAGCTTTCTTT

clone size: few
D gene: NA
J gene: TRBJ1-3
V gene: TRBV2
CDR3 protein: CASSEEGNGNGNTIYF
CDR3 DNA: TGTGCCAGCAGTGAAGAAGGGAACGGGAATGGAAACACCATATATTTT

clone size: NA
D gene: TRBD1
J gene: TRBJ1-2
V gene: TRBV9
CDR3 protein: CASSPRGDRASGYTF
CDR3 DNA: TGTGCCAGCAGCCCCCGTGGGGACAGGGCATCTGGCTACACCTTC

clone size: NA
D gene: TRBD1
J gene: TRBJ2-7
V gene: TRBV29-1
CDR3 protein: CSVDKGARNEQYF
CDR3 DNA: TGCAGCGTTGATAAGGGGGCCCGCAACGAGCAGTACTTC

clone size: once
D gene: TRBD1
J gene: TRBJ1-1
V gene: TRBV7-2
CDR3 protein: CASSPGQGKTEAFF
CDR3 DNA: TGTGCCAGCAGCCCGGGACAGGGTAAAACTGAAGCTTTCTTT

clone size: NA
D gene: TRBD1
J gene: TRBJ1-1
V gene: TRBV19
CDR3 protein: CASSRTDRGPNSEAFF
CDR3 DNA: TGTGCCAGTAGTAGAACCGACAGGGGGCCGAACTCTGAAGCTTTCTTT

clone size: NA
D gene: NA
J gene: TRBJ1-2
V gene: TRBV27
CDR3 protein: CASSKRLAGDPQGGYTF
CDR3 DNA: TGTGCCAGCAGTAAGAGGCTGGCAGGGGATCCCCAGGGTGGCTACACCTTC

clone size: NA
D gene: TRBD2
J gene: TRBJ2-2
V gene: TRBV5-1
CDR3 protein: CASSLVAGEAGELFF
CDR3 DNA: TGCGCCAGCAGCTTGGTGGCGGGAGAGGCCGGGGAGCTGTTTTTT

clone size: few
D gene: NA
J gene: TRBJ1-1
V gene: TRBV19
CDR3 protein: CASTLRQYTEAFF
CDR3 DNA: TGTGCCAGTACCTTAAGACAGTACACTGAAGCTTTCTTT

clone size: once
D gene: NA
J gene: TRBJ1-5
V gene: TRBV18
CDR3 protein: CASSTRGQPQHF
CDR3 DNA: TGTGCCAGCTCGACCAGGGGTCAGCCCCAGCATTTT

clone size: NA
D gene: TRBD1
J gene: TRBJ1-1
V gene: TRBV11-2
CDR3 protein: CASGDREWDTEAFF
CDR3 DNA: TGTGCCAGCGGCGACAGGGAATGGGACACTGAAGCTTTCTTT

clone size: NA
D gene: TRBD2
J gene: TRBJ2-3
V gene: TRBV5-1
CDR3 protein: CASSRRGTSGLSTDTQYF
CDR3 DNA: TGCGCCAGCAGCAGGAGGGGAACTAGCGGGCTTAGCACAGATACGCAGTATTTT

clone size: NA
D gene: NA
J gene: TRBJ1-1
V gene: TRBV6-2/TRBV6-3
CDR3 protein: CASSYVQGNTEAFF
CDR3 DNA: TGTGCCAGCAGTTACGTTCAGGGGAACACTGAAGCTTTCTTT

clone size: NA
D gene: NA
J gene: TRBJ2-3
V gene: TRBV5-6
CDR3 protein: CASSLIGGAYTDTQYF
CDR3 DNA: TGTGCCAGCAGCTTAATTGGGGGGGCCTACACAGATACGCAGTATTTT

clone size: once
D gene: NA
J gene: TRBJ2-1
V gene: TRBV11-3
CDR3 protein: CASSLAATGENEQFF
CDR3 DNA: TGTGCCAGCAGCTTAGCTGCGACAGGCGAAAATGAGCAGTTCTTC

clone size: NA
D gene: NA
J gene: TRBJ2-5
V gene: TRBV29-1
CDR3 protein: CSGGEETQYF
CDR3 DNA: TGCAGCGGGGGGGAGGAGACCCAGTACTTC

clone size: NA
D gene: NA
J gene: TRBJ2-3
V gene: TRBV12-2
CDR3 protein: CASRLAVGGQGADTQYF
CDR3 DNA: TGTGCAAGTCGCTTAGCGGTAGGGGGACAGGGGGCCGATACGCAGTATTTT

clone size: NA
D gene: TRBD1
J gene: TRBJ2-2
V gene: TRBV24-1
CDR3 protein: CATSGTGITGELFF
CDR3 DNA: TGTGCCACCAGTGGGACAGGGATCACCGGGGAGCTGTTTTTT

clone size: NA
D gene: TRBD1
J gene: TRBJ1-5
V gene: TRBV18
CDR3 protein: CASSPAGQGGGNQPQHF
CDR3 DNA: TGTGCCAGCTCACCGGCCGGACAGGGAGGCGGCAATCAGCCCCAGCATTTT

clone size: NA
D gene: NA
J gene: TRBJ2-7
V gene: TRBV18
CDR3 protein: CASSPRTGDYEQYF
CDR3 DNA: TGTGCCAGCTCACCACGGACTGGGGACTACGAGCAGTACTTC

clone size: few
D gene: NA
J gene: TRBJ2-7
V gene: TRBV25-1
CDR3 protein: CASSEWEETYEQYF
CDR3 DNA: TGTGCCAGCAGTGAATGGGAGGAAACCTACGAGCAGTACTTC

clone size: few
D gene: TRBD1
J gene: TRBJ1-5
V gene: TRBV19
CDR3 protein: CASSITTGGGSNQPQHF
CDR3 DNA: TGTGCCAGTAGTATTACTACAGGGGGCGGCAGCAATCAGCCCCAGCATTTT

clone size: NA
D gene: TRBD1
J gene: TRBJ2-7
V gene: TRBV29-1
CDR3 protein: CSVRQGSTPGSEQYF
CDR3 DNA: TGCAGCGTCCGACAGGGGTCTACCCCAGGGAGTGAGCAGTACTTC

clone size: NA
D gene: TRBD1
J gene: TRBJ1-1
V gene: TRBV28
CDR3 protein: CASSNRGLGEAFF
CDR3 DNA: TGTGCCAGCAGTAACAGGGGGCTCGGTGAAGCTTTCTTT

clone size: NA
D gene: TRBD1
J gene: TRBJ1-2
V gene: TRBV25-1
CDR3 protein: CASSEQGQAYGYTF
CDR3 DNA: TGTGCCAGCAGTGAGCAGGGACAGGCCTATGGCTACACCTTC

clone size: once
D gene: TRBD1
J gene: TRBJ1-6
V gene: TRBV28
CDR3 protein: CASSPGTGPLHF
CDR3 DNA: TGTGCCAGCAGTCCAGGGACAGGCCCCCTCCACTTT

clone size: few
D gene: NA
J gene: TRBJ1-1
V gene: TRBV19
CDR3 protein: CASSRGPSLNTEAFF
CDR3 DNA: TGTGCCAGTAGCAGGGGCCCTTCCCTGAACACTGAAGCTTTCTTT

clone size: NA
D gene: NA
J gene: TRBJ1-1
V gene: TRBV6-5
CDR3 protein: CASSYPELNTEAFF
CDR3 DNA: TGTGCCAGCAGTTACCCCGAGCTGAACACTGAAGCTTTCTTT

clone size: few
D gene: NA
J gene: TRBJ1-2
V gene: TRBV7-2
CDR3 protein: CASSLGFRGGDYGYTF
CDR3 DNA: TGTGCCAGCAGCTTAGGATTTCGGGGAGGAGACTATGGCTACACCTTC

clone size: NA
D gene: TRBD2
J gene: TRBJ2-2
V gene: TRBV27
CDR3 protein: CASSFLLEGLAGGVRTGELFF
CDR3 DNA: TGTGCCAGCAGTTTCCTATTGGAGGGACTAGCGGGAGGGGTTAGGACCGGGGAGCTGTTTTTT

clone size: NA
D gene: TRBD1
J gene: TRBJ1-2
V gene: TRBV29-1
CDR3 protein: CSVVGQGERVGYTF
CDR3 DNA: TGCAGCGTGGTCGGACAGGGCGAGAGGGTTGGCTACACCTTC

clone size: NA
D gene: TRBD1
J gene: TRBJ1-6
V gene: TRBV11-2
CDR3 protein: CASSPPTGGGNSPLHF
CDR3 DNA: TGTGCCAGCAGCCCCCCGACAGGGGGTGGTAATTCACCCCTCCACTTT

clone size: NA
D gene: TRBD1
J gene: TRBJ1-5
V gene: TRBV19
CDR3 protein: CASSPRQGYNQPQHF
CDR3 DNA: TGTGCCAGTAGTCCAAGACAGGGCTACAATCAGCCCCAGCATTTT

clone size: NA
D gene: TRBD2
J gene: TRBJ2-3
V gene: TRBV5-1
CDR3 protein: CASSGAGQRGAAGTDTQYF
CDR3 DNA: TGCGCCAGCAGCGGGGCCGGCCAGCGGGGGGCCGCTGGCACAGATACGCAGTATTTT

clone size: NA
D gene: NA
J gene: TRBJ1-2
V gene: TRBV29-1
CDR3 protein: CSVDISPFLGGYTF
CDR3 DNA: TGCAGCGTTGATATCTCACCATTTTTGGGCGGCTACACCTTC

clone size: NA
D gene: NA
J gene: TRBJ1-2
V gene: TRBV2
CDR3 protein: CASSDFGTYAGSYGYTF
CDR3 DNA: TGTGCCAGCAGTGATTTTGGAACATATGCAGGTTCTTATGGCTACACCTTC

clone size: NA
D gene: NA
J gene: TRBJ1-5
V gene: TRBV3-1/TRBV3-2
CDR3 protein: CASSPFRGFNQPQHF
CDR3 DNA: TGTGCCAGCAGCCCCTTCCGGGGATTCAATCAGCCCCAGCATTTT

clone size: NA
D gene: TRBD1
J gene: TRBJ2-5
V gene: TRBV7-9
CDR3 protein: CASSENIALTGFWVETQYF
CDR3 DNA: TGTGCCAGCAGCGAAAACATCGCTTTGACAGGGTTCTGGGTAGAGACCCAGTACTTC